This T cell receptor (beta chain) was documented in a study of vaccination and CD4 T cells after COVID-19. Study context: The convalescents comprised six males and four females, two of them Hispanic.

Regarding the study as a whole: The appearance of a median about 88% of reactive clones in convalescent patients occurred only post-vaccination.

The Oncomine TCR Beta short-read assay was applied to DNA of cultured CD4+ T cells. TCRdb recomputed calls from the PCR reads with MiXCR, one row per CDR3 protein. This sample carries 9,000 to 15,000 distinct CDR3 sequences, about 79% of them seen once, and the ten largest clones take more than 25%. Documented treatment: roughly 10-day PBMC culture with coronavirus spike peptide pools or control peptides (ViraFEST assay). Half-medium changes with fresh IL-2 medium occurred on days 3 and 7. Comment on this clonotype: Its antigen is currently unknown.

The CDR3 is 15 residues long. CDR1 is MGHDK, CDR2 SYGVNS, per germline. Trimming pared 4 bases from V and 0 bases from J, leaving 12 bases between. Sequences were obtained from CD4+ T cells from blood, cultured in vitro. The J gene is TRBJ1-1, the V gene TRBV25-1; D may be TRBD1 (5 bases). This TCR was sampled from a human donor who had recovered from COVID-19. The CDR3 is CASSGNYRLNTEAFF. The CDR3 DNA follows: TGTGCCAGCAGTGGTAATTACAGGCTGAACACTGAAGCTTTCTTT.